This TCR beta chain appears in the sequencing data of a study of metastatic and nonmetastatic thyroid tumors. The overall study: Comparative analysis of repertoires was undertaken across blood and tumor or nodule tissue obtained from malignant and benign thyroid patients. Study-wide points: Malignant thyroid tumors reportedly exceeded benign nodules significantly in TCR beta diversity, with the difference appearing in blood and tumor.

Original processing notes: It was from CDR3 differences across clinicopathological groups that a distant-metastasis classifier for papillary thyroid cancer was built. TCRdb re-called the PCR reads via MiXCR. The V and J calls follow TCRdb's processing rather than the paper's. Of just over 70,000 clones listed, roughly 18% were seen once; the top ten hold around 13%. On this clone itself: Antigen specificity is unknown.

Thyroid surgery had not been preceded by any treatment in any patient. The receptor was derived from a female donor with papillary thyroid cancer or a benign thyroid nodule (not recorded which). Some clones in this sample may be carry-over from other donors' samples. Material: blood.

CDR3 sequence reads: CASSKQGANGNTIYF. CDR3 coding DNA: TGTGCCAGTAGTAAACAGGGGGCAAATGGAAACACCATATATTTT. The V and J genes are TRBV19 and TRBJ1-3, with TRBD1 matching over 9 bases. Per the germline V gene, CDR1 is LNHDA and CDR2 is SQIVND (reference sequence). The junction had 4 bases not matched to a gene; V was cut back by 4 bases and J by 3 bases. This CDR3 spans 15 amino acids. The full variable domain, completed using reference TRBV19 and TRBJ1-3, is DGGITQSPKYLFRKEGQNVTLSCEQNLNHDAMYWYRQDPGQGLRLIYYSQIVNDFQKGDIAEGYSVSREKKESFPLTVTSAQKNPTAFYLCASSKQGANGNTIYFGEGSWLTVV.